This T cell receptor (beta chain) was identified in a study of vaccination and CD4 T cells after COVID-19. Trimming shortened V by 4 bases and J by 2 bases, and 11 bases separated the two germline ends. Germline lookup yields CDR1 MNHEY and CDR2 SVGAGI. This CDR3 is 14 amino acids long. The treatment denotes: approximately 11-day PBMC culture with coronavirus spike peptide pools or control peptides (ViraFEST assay). The study sequenced cultured CD4+ T cell DNA using the Oncomine TCR Beta short-read assay. TCRdb called the PCR reads again in MiXCR, with one record for every CDR3 protein. Among 4,000 to 5,500 distinct CDR3 sequences listed, roughly 50% were seen once. As to this clonotype: What it binds is not known.

This TCR came from a human donor who had recovered from COVID-19. Input material: CD4+ T cells from blood, cultured in vitro. V is TRBV6-5 and J is TRBJ1-2; D is possibly TRBD1 (6 bases). The CDR3 is CASSWEGENYGYTF. CDR3 coding DNA: TGTGCCAGCAGTTGGGAGGGGGAAAACTATGGCTACACCTTC.